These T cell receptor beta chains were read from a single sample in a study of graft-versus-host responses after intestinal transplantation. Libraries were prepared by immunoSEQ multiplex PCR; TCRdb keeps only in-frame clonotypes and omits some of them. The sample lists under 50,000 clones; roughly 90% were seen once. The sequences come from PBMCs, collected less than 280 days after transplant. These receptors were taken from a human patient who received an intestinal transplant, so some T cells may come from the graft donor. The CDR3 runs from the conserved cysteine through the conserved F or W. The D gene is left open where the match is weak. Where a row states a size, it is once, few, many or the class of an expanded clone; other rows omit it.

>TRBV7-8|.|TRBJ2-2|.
TGTGCCAGCAGCCAAACTTTAACCGGGGAGCTGTTTTTT
CASSQTLTGELFF
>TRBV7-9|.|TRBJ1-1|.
TGTGCCAGCAGCTTAGGATTAGCGGGGGCGAGTTGGAACACTGAAGCTTTCTTT
CASSLGLAGASWNTEAFF
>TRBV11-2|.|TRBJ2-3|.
TGTGCCAGCAGCTTAGATGGGGGTCTGCTCACAGATACGCAGTATTTT
CASSLDGGLLTDTQYF
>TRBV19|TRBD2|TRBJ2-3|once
TGTGCCAGTAGTATCCGAGCGGGGGGGCATACAGATACGCAGTATTTT
CASSIRAGGHTDTQYF
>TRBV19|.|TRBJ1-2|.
TGTGCCAGTACCTCCCTTTTAGGCAGGCTCTATGGCTACACCTTC
CASTSLLGRLYGYTF
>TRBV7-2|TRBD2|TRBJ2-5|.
TGTGCCAGCAGCCGCACTAGCGGGGGCAACCAAGAGACCCAGTACTTC
CASSRTSGGNQETQYF
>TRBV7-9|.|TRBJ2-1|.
TGTGCCAGCAGCTTAGTCCTTCAGGGCTCCTACAATGAGCAGTTCTTC
CASSLVLQGSYNEQFF
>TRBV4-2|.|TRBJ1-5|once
TGTGCCAGCAGCCAAGTTTGGACGGACTACAATCAGCCCCAGCATTTT
CASSQVWTDYNQPQHF
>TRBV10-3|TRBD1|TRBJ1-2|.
TGTGCCATCAGTGAATGGGACAGGAGGGGGTATGGCTACACCTTC
CAISEWDRRGYGYTF
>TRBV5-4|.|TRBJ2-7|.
TGTGCCAGCAGCTCGACAGGCGAGCAGTACTTC
CASSSTGEQYF
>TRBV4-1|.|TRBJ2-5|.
TGCGCCAGCAGCCAAGAAGGTAGCGCCCAAGAGACCCAGTACTTC
CASSQEGSAQETQYF
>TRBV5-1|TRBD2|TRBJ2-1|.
TGCGCCAGCAGCTTCGTGGAGCGGGGGGGCTATGAGCAGTTCTTC
CASSFVERGGYEQFF
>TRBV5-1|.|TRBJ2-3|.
TGCGCCAGCAGAGAGGGGGTAACAGTCGCCAGCACAGATACGCAGTATTTT
CASREGVTVASTDTQYF
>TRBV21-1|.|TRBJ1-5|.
TGTGCCAGCAGCAAAGGTCTCGCAGGGGCGGGGATTCTGGGCATACGCAATCAGCCCCAGCATTTT
CASSKGLAGAGILGIRNQPQHF
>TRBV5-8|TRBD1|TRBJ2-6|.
TGTGCCAGCAGCTTGCCCCGACAGGGAACTGGGGCCAACGTCCTGACTTTC
CASSLPRQGTGANVLTF
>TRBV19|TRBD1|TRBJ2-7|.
TGTGCCAGTAGTGGGACAGGGACCTACGAGCAGTACTTC
CASSGTGTYEQYF
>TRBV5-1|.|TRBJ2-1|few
TGCGCCAGCAGCTTGGCGTTGCAGTCTGGGAATGAGCAGTTCTTC
CASSLALQSGNEQFF
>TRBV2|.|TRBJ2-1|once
TGTGCCAGCATAAAAACCGGAGGGACCTTAGAAGGGAATGAGCAGTTCTTC
CASIKTGGTLEGNEQFF
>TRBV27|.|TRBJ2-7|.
TGTGCCAGCAGATTGGACCGATCGAGCTCCTACGAGCAGTACTTC
CASRLDRSSSYEQYF
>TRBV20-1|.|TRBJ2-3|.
TGCAGTGCTAGGGTCCGGGATACGCAGTATTTT
CSARVRDTQYF
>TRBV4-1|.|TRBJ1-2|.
TGCGCCAGCAGCCCCAATCGGGATTGGAATGGCTACACCTTC
CASSPNRDWNGYTF
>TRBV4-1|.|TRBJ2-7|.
TGCGCCAGCAGCCAAGATCGTACCACCTCCTCCTACGAGCAGTACTTC
CASSQDRTTSSYEQYF
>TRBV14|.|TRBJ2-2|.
TGTGCCAGCAGCCCCTGGGGACCCGGGGAGCTGTTTTTT
CASSPWGPGELFF
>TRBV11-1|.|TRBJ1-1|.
TGTGCCAGCAGCTTAGAACGGGAAGGATACACTGAAGCTTTCTTT
CASSLEREGYTEAFF
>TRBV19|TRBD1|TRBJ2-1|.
TGTGCCAGTAGTATCTGGACAGGTGGTTACAATGAGCAGTTCTTC
CASSIWTGGYNEQFF
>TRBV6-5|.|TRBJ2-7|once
TGTGCCAGCAGTTTACCAGGGGAGGAGGGCGAGCAGTACTTC
CASSLPGEEGEQYF
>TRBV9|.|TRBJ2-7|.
TGTGCCAGCAGCGTAGGGGGCGTATCCTACGAGCAGTACTTC
CASSVGGVSYEQYF
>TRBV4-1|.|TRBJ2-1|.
TGCGCCAGCAGCCGATACTTGCTGAATAATGAGCAGTTCTTC
CASSRYLLNNEQFF
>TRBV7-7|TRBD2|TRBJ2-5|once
TGTGCCAGCAGCCCCCAGTGGACTAGCGGGGGTTCGGAGACCCAGTACTTC
CASSPQWTSGGSETQYF
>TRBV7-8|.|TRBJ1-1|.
TGTGCCAGCAGCTTAGGGGGTAACAGGGCCACTGAAGCTTTCTTT
CASSLGGNRATEAFF
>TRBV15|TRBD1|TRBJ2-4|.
TGTGCCACCAGCTTCACGACGGGGACAGGGTTCCCCTTAGTAGCCAAAAACATTCAGTACTTC
CATSFTTGTGFPLVAKNIQYF
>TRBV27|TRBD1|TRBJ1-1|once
TGTGCCAGCAGTTTAAGCCGTATGGGACAGGGGTATACGAGGGGGAACACTGAAGCTTTCTTT
CASSLSRMGQGYTRGNTEAFF
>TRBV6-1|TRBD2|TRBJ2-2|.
TGTGCCAGCAGTCGACTAGCGCTGAACACCGGGGAGCTGTTTTTT
CASSRLALNTGELFF
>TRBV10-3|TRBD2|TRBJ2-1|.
TGTGCCATCAGTGAGTTGACTAGCGGGGCGGATGAGCAGTTCTTC
CAISELTSGADEQFF
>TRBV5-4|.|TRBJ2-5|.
TGTGCCAGCAGCTCCAATCAGGGGCGAGGGGAGACCCAGTACTTC
CASSSNQGRGETQYF
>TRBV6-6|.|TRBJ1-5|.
TGTGCCAGCGGTAGGGGTTCGGGCAATCAGCCCCAGCATTTT
CASGRGSGNQPQHF
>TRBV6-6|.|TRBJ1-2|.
TGTGCCAGCAGTTACTCTGTTGGCTCACTTAACTATGGCTACACCTTC
CASSYSVGSLNYGYTF
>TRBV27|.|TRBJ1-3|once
TGTGCCAGCAGTTTAAGGGGCCCTCCTTTCTCTGGAAACACCATATATTTT
CASSLRGPPFSGNTIYF
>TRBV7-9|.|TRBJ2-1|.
TGTGCCAGCAGCTTAGAATCCCTTTACAATGAGCAGTTCTTC
CASSLESLYNEQFF
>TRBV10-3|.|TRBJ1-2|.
TGTGCCATCAGTGACAGGGAAAACTATGGCTACACCTTC
CAISDRENYGYTF
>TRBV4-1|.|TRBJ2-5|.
TGCGCCAGCAGCCCGGACAGCCAAGAGACCCAGTACTTC
CASSPDSQETQYF
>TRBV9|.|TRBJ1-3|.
TGTGCCAGCAGCTCTAGGACAGATGGAAACACCATATATTTT
CASSSRTDGNTIYF
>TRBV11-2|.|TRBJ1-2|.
TGTGCCAGCAGCTTAGATTCCCCCAATACGTACACCTTC
CASSLDSPNTYTF
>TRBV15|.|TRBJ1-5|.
TGTGCCACCAGCCCCCAAGGACATTATAGCAATCAGCCCCAGCATTTT
CATSPQGHYSNQPQHF
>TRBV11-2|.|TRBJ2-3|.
TGTGCCAGCAGCTCGCCTTGGAGGGGGGCTAGCACAGATACGCAGTATTTT
CASSSPWRGASTDTQYF
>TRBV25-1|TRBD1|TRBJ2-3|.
TGTGCCAGCAGTGAGGGGACAGGGAGCACAGATACGCAGTATTTT
CASSEGTGSTDTQYF
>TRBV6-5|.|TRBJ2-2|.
TGTGCCAGCAGTGCCCGAGGGTGGGTCTCCGGGGAGCTGTTTTTT
CASSARGWVSGELFF
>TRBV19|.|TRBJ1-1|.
TGTGCCAGTAGTATGGATGGATACACTGAAGCTTTCTTT
CASSMDGYTEAFF